The present TCR beta chain was sequenced within a study of blood T cell repertoires in COVID-19. In the study overall: Samples taken during acute and convalescent COVID-19 were collected in the United States, Italy and Spain.

The CDR3 has 13 amino acids. Germline assignment: CDR1 MRHNA and CDR2 SNTAGT. V was shortened by 3 bases and J by 3 bases, with 7 bases between the two germline ends. Measured with immunoSEQ multiplex PCR; TCRdb has only the in-frame clones, and not every one. The profile shows approximately 69,000 clones, roughly four fifths of them singletons. The chain employs TRBV6-4 and TRBJ2-3; tentatively, D is TRBD2 (5 bases). The clonotype originates from a woman aged 55-70 years with acute or convalescent COVID-19. Sample: peripheral blood. The chain's CDR3 is CASSDGRTDTQYF. The CDR3 nucleotides are TGTGCCAGCAGTGATGGGAGAACAGATACGCAGTATTTT.